A selection of T cell receptor beta chains follows, all from one sample in a study of OX40 agonist ivuxolimab in advanced cancers. Measured with immunoSEQ multiplex PCR; TCRdb has only the in-frame clones, and not every one. This sample has roughly 45,000 clones, with 85% to 90% found just once. The sample consisted of CD4+ or CD8+ T cells sorted from blood, taken in a trial of the OX40 agonist ivuxolimab. These receptors were collected from an adult with an advanced solid tumor such as melanoma, head and neck, liver or kidney cancer. The CDR3 runs from the conserved cysteine through the conserved F or W. A D gene is named only where the DNA matches it firmly. Part of the rows lack a size; the others show once, few, many or a class for expanded clones.

DNA: TGTGCCAGCAGACCGGGACAGAACTATGGCTACACCTTC
CDR3: CASRPGQNYGYTF
size: NA
D: TRBD1
J: TRBJ1-2
V: TRBV6-6

DNA: TGTGCCAGTATCCCGGCAGGGGGCGAAGGCAATCAGCCCCAGCATTTT
CDR3: CASIPAGGEGNQPQHF
size: NA
D: TRBD1
J: TRBJ1-5
V: TRBV19

DNA: TGTGCCAGCAGTGAAGTCTTGACAGGAAGCTATGGCTACACCTTC
CDR3: CASSEVLTGSYGYTF
size: NA
D: NA
J: TRBJ1-2
V: TRBV6-1

DNA: TGCAGCGTTGCTAAAGCGGATAGCACAGATACGCAGTATTTT
CDR3: CSVAKADSTDTQYF
size: once
D: NA
J: TRBJ2-3
V: TRBV29-1

DNA: TGTGCCAGCAGCCGGGGCGAGAGCCGGACAGGGATGAGGTTAGAGACCCAGTACTTC
CDR3: CASSRGESRTGMRLETQYF
size: NA
D: TRBD1
J: TRBJ2-5
V: TRBV7-3

DNA: TGCGCCAGCAGCTTTTTGGGGCCTAGCTGGAACTCCTACGAGCAGTACTTC
CDR3: CASSFLGPSWNSYEQYF
size: NA
D: NA
J: TRBJ2-7
V: TRBV5-1

DNA: TGTGCCAGCAGCTTAGCGGGAGGCTCTGGAAACACCATATATTTT
CDR3: CASSLAGGSGNTIYF
size: once
D: NA
J: TRBJ1-3
V: TRBV7-6

DNA: TGTGCCAGCAGCCCCGGACAGGGCAACTATGGCTACACCTTC
CDR3: CASSPGQGNYGYTF
size: NA
D: TRBD1
J: TRBJ1-2
V: TRBV6-7

DNA: TGTGCCAGTACAGGGTCTGCTGGTTATGGCTACACCTTC
CDR3: CASTGSAGYGYTF
size: NA
D: NA
J: TRBJ1-2
V: TRBV27

DNA: TGTGCCAGCAGTCTGACAGGGGGAACTGGAAACACCATATATTTT
CDR3: CASSLTGGTGNTIYF
size: NA
D: TRBD1
J: TRBJ1-3
V: TRBV6-1

DNA: TGTGCCAGCAGCTTAATGCCGCTGGGGAACACTGAAGCTTTCTTT
CDR3: CASSLMPLGNTEAFF
size: once
D: NA
J: TRBJ1-1
V: TRBV7-6

DNA: TGTGCCAGCAGCCAAGGTGACGACACCAGCAGAGGCTATGGCTACACCTTC
CDR3: CASSQGDDTSRGYGYTF
size: few
D: NA
J: TRBJ1-2
V: TRBV4-2

DNA: TGTGCCAGGAGGCCAGCAGTGATGTTCGGTGGCTACGAGCAGTACTTC
CDR3: CARRPAVMFGGYEQYF
size: once
D: NA
J: TRBJ2-7
V: TRBV25-1

DNA: TGTGCCAGTACAAACCTATGGACAGGGCAACTTACCTATGGCTACACCTTC
CDR3: CASTNLWTGQLTYGYTF
size: NA
D: TRBD1
J: TRBJ1-2
V: TRBV19

DNA: TGTGCCAGCAGCTTAGGAGGTCACTACGAGCAGTACTTC
CDR3: CASSLGGHYEQYF
size: NA
D: NA
J: TRBJ2-7
V: TRBV7-2

DNA: TGTGCCATCAGTGACGGGCGGGTGGAGACCCAGTACTTC
CDR3: CAISDGRVETQYF
size: NA
D: NA
J: TRBJ2-5
V: TRBV10-3

DNA: TGTGCCAGCAGCCCCAGGGACGGGGCGGTGGAGACCCAGTACTTC
CDR3: CASSPRDGAVETQYF
size: few
D: NA
J: TRBJ2-5
V: TRBV7-2

DNA: TGTGCCAGCAGAGAGACCGGGACATTGAACACCGGGGAGCTGTTTTTT
CDR3: CASRETGTLNTGELFF
size: once
D: NA
J: TRBJ2-2
V: TRBV25-1